This entry describes one T cell receptor beta chain. The antigen it recognizes is unknown. Base quality data are lacking; no much larger clone is found one base away. Using the immunoSEQ TRB Survey service, rearranged CDR3 beta regions were amplified from genomic DNA with multiplex V and J primers. To keep sequencing depth the same across samples, survey-level depth of up to 500,000 reads per sample was applied. Libraries were purified, pooled and sequenced on Illumina technology. Per the original workflow: immunoSEQ online tools were used for productive clonality, sample overlap, pairwise scatters, CDR3 beta length, V/D/J gene usage and productiveness. Alongside Shannon and Simpson indices, calculated diversity was computed as the number of unique rearrangements divided by total templates, multiplied by 100. For principal component analysis, Z-score normalized data were analyzed with the R prcomp function and the ggbiplot package. Blood-rectal clonal overlap within each subject was quantified with Morisita's index. TCRdb took this table from immuneACCESS and kept in-frame rearrangements with V and J called. Such tables lack part of the clones; where checked against another copy, unresolved V genes explain under half of the gap, and the rest is unexplained. The D gene and trimming were derived from the DNA, and the V and J assignments and clone size from that table. Across this sample there are 64,000 or so clones, with over 70% seen only once. The leading ten clones occupy roughly 5.2% of the sample.

This sample is drawn from a study of pediatric ulcerative colitis (dated 2019 in TCRdb). Regarding the study in general: Of the ulcerative colitis patients, seven or eight had pancolitis and two had left-sided colitis, and histology in every patient was consistent with ulcerative colitis. By Pediatric Ulcerative Colitis Activity Index, two patients had mild disease, several had moderate disease and three had acute severe colitis. From nine newly diagnosed, treatment-naive pediatric ulcerative colitis patients and four non-IBD control children, paired blood and rectal samples were collected.

Broad study findings and their caveats: Compared with controls, ulcerative colitis patients showed significantly higher autologous blood-rectal clonal overlap, a finding that suggests increased T cell trafficking to inflamed tissue. The healthy control group was small, consisting of only a few individuals. For technical reasons, blood samples from a couple of patients gave substantially fewer templates, and these samples were excluded from the blood-rectal overlap analysis. Controls, mild-moderate and acute severe colitis patients were separated by rectal repertoire features, and reduced rectal diversity due to clonal expansions was observed in acute severe colitis. Because repertoires were derived from total lymphocyte DNA, patterns in rare subsets such as regulatory T cells may not have been reflected. A couple of rectal CDR3 clonotypes were present in all ulcerative colitis patients and in none of the controls.

Ulcerative colitis patients had received no immunosuppressive medication before the diagnostic colonoscopy. Blood was sampled at the time of the colonoscopy. The Wizard kit (Promega) was used to extract genomic DNA from the blood and intestinal samples. CDR1 and CDR2 (MNHNY, SVGAGI) derive from the germline V gene (reference sequence). At the junction V is shortened by 0 bases and J by 6 bases; bases outside the gene matches: 6. The CDR3 holds 15 amino acids from the cysteine to the phenylalanine. CDR3 DNA is the only sequence kept; it has 45 bases, read in frame from the first base. This receptor was obtained from a boy under 18 with moderate ulcerative colitis. The material sequenced was blood. The chain is assembled from TRBV6-6 and TRBJ2-7; 9 junctional bases match TRBD1. The CDR3 protein sequence reads: CASSYSGDRVSEQYF. The nucleotide sequence reads TGTGCCAGCAGTTACTCGGGGGACAGGGTTAGCGAGCAGTACTTC.